The T cell receptor (beta chain) under discussion was sequenced for a study of shared clonotypes between healthy human individuals (dated by TCRdb to 2019 to 2021). Study-level background: Three men and a couple of women, aged 18 to 49 years, made up the cohort. For each donor, three plates each were used for CD4 naive and CD4 memory, two plates were used for CD8 naive, and one plate was used for CD8 memory. To estimate repertoire size and how much clonotypes are shared between individuals, the study performed deep sequencing of blood TCR repertoires from roughly five healthy adults. Different laboratories and diverse techniques were used to prepare libraries and sequence TCR repertoires, to increase sequencing depth and limit assay-specific biases. Each donor's leukapheresis produced roughly between about 0.8 and 8.9 billion PBMCs. Broader findings and caveats from the paper: Because the study included only a small number of donors, the genetic and exposure-history diversity represented was limited. Incomplete sequencing was indicated by rarefaction of sorted-subset datasets, despite the large sequencing depth. Naive subsets generally had larger estimated clonotype richness than memory subsets. Across a handful of donors, around 5% of naive CD4, approximately 3.6% of naive CD8, 2.3% of memory CD4, and 0.3% to 0.45% of memory CD8 clonotypes were shared. Compared with non-shared clonotypes, the clonotypes found in all four sorted-subset donors had higher generation probabilities. Based on pairwise subsampling, the degree of clonotype sharing among donors was expected to be affected by sequencing depth. Sampling was limited to blood, and TCR repertoires in tissue likely differ from TCR repertoires in blood.

Using the deep immunoSEQ assay, multiplex PCR amplified TCR CDR3 regions from genomic DNA. Genomic DNA extracted from each cell subset was distributed evenly over all wells of several immunoSEQ 96-well plates, and each plate served as one replicate. For sorted subsets, around 200 ng genomic DNA, equal to tens of thousands of T cell genomes, was loaded into each replicate PCR. Purified libraries were quantified with a Qubit 3.0 fluorometer, sized on a Bioanalyzer 2100, and re-quantified with the KAPA Library Quantification kit. Every immunoSEQ 96-well plate was sequenced on a separate single-read 150-cycle Illumina NextSeq 550 flow cell. The authors' pipeline ran thus. The immunoSEQ output contained only junctional sequences without quality scores, so filtering could not match that applied to full-length reads. Sequences were annotated with PyIR, a Python wrapper for IgBLAST v1.9, and V/J genes and CDR3 were assigned using IMGT germline references. Reads with weak V/J assignments (E-value above 1e-6), missing CDR3, stop codons, out-of-frame junctions, or ambiguous translated residues were removed. A V3J clonotype was defined by an identical inferred V gene, J gene, and CDR3 amino acid sequence. Percentage overlap between repertoires was calculated by dividing the number of shared unique clonotypes by the size of the smaller repertoire. Three approaches were used to assess repertoire richness: RTK rarefaction, the Chao1 estimator, and Recon v2.1 estimates of unobserved clonotypes. For all TCRbeta clonotypes obtained by the gDNA method from a few donors, generation probabilities were computed with OLGA. TCRdb took over this immuneACCESS table, retaining in-frame rearrangements with V and J assigned. Such tables are incomplete; in checked studies, under half of the missing clones stem from an unresolved V gene, and the remainder is unexplained. That table gives V, J and clone size, and the DNA gave D and trimming. Recorded for this sample are 600,000 to 800,000 clones; around 77% of them occurred a single time. Of the sample, about 1.7% falls within the top ten clones.

Donors were healthy HIV-negative adults with no recently reported acute infections or vaccinations. All donors were Caucasian adults living in Nashville, Tennessee, USA. CD4+ T cells were enriched by magnetic negative selection; naive cells were then positively selected on CD45RA, and the negative fraction formed the memory subset. Blood was obtained by leukapheresis, after which PBMCs were separated by Ficoll-Histopaque density gradient centrifugation and cryopreserved in liquid nitrogen vapor phase. Purity and quantity of every magnetically sorted T cell population were checked by analytical flow cytometry. Each sorted fraction had its genomic DNA isolated and then quantified by UV absorbance on a Nanodrop 2000c. V sheds 0 bases and J sheds 7 bases, leaving 13 bases between their ends. As encoded in the germline V gene, CDR1 is SGHDT while CDR2 is YYEEEE. The CDR3 runs 14 amino acids, cysteine and phenylalanine included. Solely the CDR3 DNA is kept, with 42 bases framed from the first base.

A remark on this clone: The antigen it binds to is not known. No base quality information exists; no much larger clone differs at one position.

In this chain, TRBV5-6 is recombined with TRBJ1-2; no confident D gene assignment can be made. Sequenced: memory CD4+ T cells sorted from blood. The sample's cell subset or site label, in plain terms: CD45RA-negative fraction. The sequence was collected from a woman between 25 and 40 years old in good health. The CDR3 protein sequence reads: CASSLAQVKGGYTF. The DNA sequence is TGTGCCAGCAGCTTGGCCCAGGTAAAGGGTGGCTACACCTTC.